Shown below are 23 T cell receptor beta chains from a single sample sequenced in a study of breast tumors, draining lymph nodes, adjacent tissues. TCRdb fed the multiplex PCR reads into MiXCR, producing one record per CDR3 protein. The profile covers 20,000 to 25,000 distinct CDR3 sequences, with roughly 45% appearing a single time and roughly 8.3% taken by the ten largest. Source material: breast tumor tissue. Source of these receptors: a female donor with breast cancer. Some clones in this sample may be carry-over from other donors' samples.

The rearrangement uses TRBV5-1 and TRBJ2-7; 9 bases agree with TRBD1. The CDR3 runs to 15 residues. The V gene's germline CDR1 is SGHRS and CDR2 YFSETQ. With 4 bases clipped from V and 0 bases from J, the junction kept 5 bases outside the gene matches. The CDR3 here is CASSKGQGGSYEQYF. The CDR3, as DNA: TGCGCCAGCAGCAAGGGACAGGGAGGCTCCTACGAGCAGTACTTC.

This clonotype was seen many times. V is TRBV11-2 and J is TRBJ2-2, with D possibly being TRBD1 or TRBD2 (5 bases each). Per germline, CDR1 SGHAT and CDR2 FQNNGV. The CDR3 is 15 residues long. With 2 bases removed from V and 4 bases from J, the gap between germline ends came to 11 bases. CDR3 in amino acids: CASSLNGGTTGELFF. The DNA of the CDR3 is TGTGCCAGCAGCTTAAATGGGGGAACCACCGGGGAGCTGTTTTTT.

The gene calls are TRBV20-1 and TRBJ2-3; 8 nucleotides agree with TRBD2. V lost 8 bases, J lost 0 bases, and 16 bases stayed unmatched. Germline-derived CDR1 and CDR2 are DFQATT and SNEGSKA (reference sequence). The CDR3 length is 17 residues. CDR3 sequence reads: CSLAGAGGGMSTDTQYF. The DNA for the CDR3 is TGCAGTCTTGCTGGTGCGGGAGGAGGGATGAGCACAGATACGCAGTATTTT.

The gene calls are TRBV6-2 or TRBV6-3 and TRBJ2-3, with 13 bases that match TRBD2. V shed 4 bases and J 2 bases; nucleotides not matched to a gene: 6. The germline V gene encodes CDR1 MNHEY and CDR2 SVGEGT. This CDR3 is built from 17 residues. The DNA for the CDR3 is TGTGCCAGCAGTTCCAGGGGACTAGCGGGATTCACAGATACGCAGTATTTT. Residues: CASSSRGLAGFTDTQYF.

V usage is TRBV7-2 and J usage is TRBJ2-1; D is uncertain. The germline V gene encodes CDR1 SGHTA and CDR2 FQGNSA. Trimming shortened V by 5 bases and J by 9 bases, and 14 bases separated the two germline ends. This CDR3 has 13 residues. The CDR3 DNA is TGTGCCAGCAGCCGCGACCGTTGGCGTGAGCAGTTCTTC. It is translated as CASSRDRWREQFF.

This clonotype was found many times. CDR3 DNA sequence: TGTGCCAGCAGTGTATGGGGAGGGGAGGAGACCCAGTACTTC. Its protein product is CASSVWGGEETQYF. This chain joins TRBV6-1 and TRBJ2-5; 7 bases fit TRBD2. J lost 5 bases, V lost 4 bases, and 7 bases had no gene match. The CDR3 loop spans 14 amino acids. Germline CDR1 is MNHNS and CDR2 is SASEGT.

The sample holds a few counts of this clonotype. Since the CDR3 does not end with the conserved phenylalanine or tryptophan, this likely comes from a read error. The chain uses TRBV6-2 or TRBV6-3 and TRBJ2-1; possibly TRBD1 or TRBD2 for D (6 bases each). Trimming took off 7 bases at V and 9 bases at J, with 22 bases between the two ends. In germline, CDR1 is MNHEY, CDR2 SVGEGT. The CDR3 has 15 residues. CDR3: CASTLLQGGSGEQFL. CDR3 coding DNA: TGTGCCAGCACCCTTCTACAGGGAGGCAGTGGTGAGCAGTTCCTC.

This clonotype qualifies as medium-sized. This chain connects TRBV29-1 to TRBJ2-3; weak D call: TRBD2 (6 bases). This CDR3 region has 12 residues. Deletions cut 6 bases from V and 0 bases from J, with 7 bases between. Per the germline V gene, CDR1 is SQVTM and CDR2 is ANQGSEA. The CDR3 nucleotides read TGCAGCGTCGGGACTAGCACAGATACGCAGTATTTT. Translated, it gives CSVGTSTDTQYF.

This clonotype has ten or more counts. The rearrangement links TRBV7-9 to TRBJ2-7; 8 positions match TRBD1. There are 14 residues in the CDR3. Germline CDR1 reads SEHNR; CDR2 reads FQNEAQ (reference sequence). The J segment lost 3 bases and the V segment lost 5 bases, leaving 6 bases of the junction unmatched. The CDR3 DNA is TGTGCCAGCAGCAAGTCGGGACAGGTCTACGAGCAGTACTTC. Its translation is CASSKSGQVYEQYF.

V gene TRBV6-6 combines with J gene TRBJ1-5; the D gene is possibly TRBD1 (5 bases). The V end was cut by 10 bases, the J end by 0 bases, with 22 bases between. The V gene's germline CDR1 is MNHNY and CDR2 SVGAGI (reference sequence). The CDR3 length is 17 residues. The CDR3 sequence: CAISGNISQHSNQPQHF. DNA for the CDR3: TGTGCCATCTCAGGGAATATTAGCCAGCATAGCAATCAGCCCCAGCATTTT.

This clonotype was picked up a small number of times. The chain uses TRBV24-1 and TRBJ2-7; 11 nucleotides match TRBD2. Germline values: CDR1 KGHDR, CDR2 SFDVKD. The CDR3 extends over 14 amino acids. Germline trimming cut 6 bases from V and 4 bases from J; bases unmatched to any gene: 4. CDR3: CATSTSGSRYEQYF. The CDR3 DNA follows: TGTGCCACCAGTACTAGCGGGAGCAGGTACGAGCAGTACTTC.

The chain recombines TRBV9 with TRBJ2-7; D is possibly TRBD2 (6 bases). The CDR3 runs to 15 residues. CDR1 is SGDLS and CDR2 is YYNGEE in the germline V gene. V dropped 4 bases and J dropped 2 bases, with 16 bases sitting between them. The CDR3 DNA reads TGTGCCAGCAGCTCACTTACTGGCGGGACCTACGAGCAGTACTTC. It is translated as CASSSLTGGTYEQYF.

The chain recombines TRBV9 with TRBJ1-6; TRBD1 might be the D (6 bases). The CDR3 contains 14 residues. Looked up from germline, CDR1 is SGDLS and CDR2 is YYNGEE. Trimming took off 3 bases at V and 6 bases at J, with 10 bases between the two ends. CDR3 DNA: TGTGCCAGCAGCGCGACAGGTAGTAATTCACCCCTCCACTTT. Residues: CASSATGSNSPLHF.

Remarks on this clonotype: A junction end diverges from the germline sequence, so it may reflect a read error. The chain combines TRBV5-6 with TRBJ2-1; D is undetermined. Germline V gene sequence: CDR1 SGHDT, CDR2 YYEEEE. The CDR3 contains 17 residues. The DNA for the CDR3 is TGTGCCAGCAGCTTGACCTATGGAGAGGATTCCTACAATGAGCAGTCCTTC. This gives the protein CASSLTYGEDSYNEQSF. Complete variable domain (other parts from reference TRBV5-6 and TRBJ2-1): DAGVTQSPTHLIKTRGQQVTLRCSPKSGHDTVSWYQQALGQGPQFIFQYYEEEERQRGNFPDRFSGHQFPNYSSELNVNALLLGDSALYLCASSLTYGEDSYNEQSFGPGTRLTVL.

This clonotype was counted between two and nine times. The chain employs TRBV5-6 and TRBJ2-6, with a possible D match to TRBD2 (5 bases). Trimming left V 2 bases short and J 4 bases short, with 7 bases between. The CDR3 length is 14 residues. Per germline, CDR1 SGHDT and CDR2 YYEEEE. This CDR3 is CASSFWRGANVLTF. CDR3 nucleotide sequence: TGTGCCAGCAGCTTCTGGAGGGGGGCCAACGTCCTGACTTTC.

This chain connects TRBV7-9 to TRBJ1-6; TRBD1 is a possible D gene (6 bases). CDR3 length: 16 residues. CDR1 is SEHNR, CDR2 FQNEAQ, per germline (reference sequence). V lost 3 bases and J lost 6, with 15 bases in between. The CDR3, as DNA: TGTGCCAGCAGCTTTCACGACCTCAGGGGTAATTCACCCCTCCACTTT. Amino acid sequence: CASSFHDLRGNSPLHF.

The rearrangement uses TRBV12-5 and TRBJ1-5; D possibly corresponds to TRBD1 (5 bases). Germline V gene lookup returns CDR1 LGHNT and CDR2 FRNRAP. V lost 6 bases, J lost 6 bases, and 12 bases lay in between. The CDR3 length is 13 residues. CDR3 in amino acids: CASGRTLSQPQHF. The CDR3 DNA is TGTGCTAGTGGAAGGACACTTTCTCAGCCCCAGCATTTT.

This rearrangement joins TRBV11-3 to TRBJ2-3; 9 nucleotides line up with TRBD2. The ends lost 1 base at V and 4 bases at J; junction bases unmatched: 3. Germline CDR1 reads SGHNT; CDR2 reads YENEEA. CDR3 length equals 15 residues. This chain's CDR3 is CASSLGLAVADTQYF. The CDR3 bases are TGTGCCAGCAGCTTAGGACTAGCGGTCGCAGATACGCAGTATTTT.

CDR3 protein: CARASRARGTDTQHF. CDR3 in DNA: TGTGCCAGGGCTAGTAGGGCGCGGGGCACAGATACGCAGCATTTT. The genes are TRBV11-2 and TRBJ2-3, with a weak D call TRBD1 (5 bases). The end of the DNA is better explained by TRBJ1-5, so the J call may be wrong. Germline V lookup: CDR1 SGHAT, CDR2 FQNNGV. The CDR3 length is 15 residues.

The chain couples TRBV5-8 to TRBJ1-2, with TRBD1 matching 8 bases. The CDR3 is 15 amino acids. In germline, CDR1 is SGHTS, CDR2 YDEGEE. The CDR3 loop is CATNPLTGETSGYTF. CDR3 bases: TGTGCAACCAACCCTTTGACAGGGGAAACGAGTGGCTACACCTTC.

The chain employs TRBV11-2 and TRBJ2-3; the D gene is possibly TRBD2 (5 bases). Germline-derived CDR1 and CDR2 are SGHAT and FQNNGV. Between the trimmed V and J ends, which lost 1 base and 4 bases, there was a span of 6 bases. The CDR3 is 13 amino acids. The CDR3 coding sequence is TGTGCCAGCAGCTTAGGAGGGCCAGATACGCAGTATTTT. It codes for CASSLGGPDTQYF.

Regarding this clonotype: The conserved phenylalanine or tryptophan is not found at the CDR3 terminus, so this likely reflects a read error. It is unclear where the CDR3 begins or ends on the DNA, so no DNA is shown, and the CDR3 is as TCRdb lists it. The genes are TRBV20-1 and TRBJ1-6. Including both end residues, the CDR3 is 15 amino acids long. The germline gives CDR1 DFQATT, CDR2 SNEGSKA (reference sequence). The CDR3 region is CSARDRSGSNSPLQS.

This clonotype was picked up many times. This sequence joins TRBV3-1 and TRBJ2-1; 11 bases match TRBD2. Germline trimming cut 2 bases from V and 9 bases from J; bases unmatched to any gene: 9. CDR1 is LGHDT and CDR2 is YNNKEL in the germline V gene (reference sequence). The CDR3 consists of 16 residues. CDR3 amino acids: CASSQSTSGVRSEQFF. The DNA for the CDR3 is TGTGCCAGCAGCCAATCGACTAGCGGGGTCCGAAGTGAGCAGTTCTTC.